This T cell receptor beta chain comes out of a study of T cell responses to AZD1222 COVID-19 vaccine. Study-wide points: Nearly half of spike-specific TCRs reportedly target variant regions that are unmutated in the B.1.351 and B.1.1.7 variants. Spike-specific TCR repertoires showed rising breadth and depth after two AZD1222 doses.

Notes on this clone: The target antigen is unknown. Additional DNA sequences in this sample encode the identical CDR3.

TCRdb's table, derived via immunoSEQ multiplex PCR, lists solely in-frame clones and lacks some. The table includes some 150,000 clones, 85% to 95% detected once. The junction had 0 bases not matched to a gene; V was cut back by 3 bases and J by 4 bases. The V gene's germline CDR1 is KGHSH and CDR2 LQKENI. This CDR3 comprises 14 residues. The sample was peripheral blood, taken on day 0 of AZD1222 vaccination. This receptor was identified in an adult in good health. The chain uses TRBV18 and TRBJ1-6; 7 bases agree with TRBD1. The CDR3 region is CASSPGQYNSPLHF. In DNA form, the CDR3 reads TGTGCCAGCTCACCGGGACAGTATAATTCACCCCTCCACTTT.